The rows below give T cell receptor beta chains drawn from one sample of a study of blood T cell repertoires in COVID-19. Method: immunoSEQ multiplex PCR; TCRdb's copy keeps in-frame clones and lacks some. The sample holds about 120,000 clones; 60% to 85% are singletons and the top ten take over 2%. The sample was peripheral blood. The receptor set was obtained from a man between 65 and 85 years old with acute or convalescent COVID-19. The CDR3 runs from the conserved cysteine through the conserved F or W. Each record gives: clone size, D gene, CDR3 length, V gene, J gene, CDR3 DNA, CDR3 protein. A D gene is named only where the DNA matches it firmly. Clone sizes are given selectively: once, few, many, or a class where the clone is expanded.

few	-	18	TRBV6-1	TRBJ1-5	TGTGCCAGCAGTGAGACCGGGGCTACTAGCGTGTATAATCAGCCCCAGCATTTT	CASSETGATSVYNQPQHF
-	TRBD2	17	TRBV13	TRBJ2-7	TGTGCCAGCATGTCGACTAGCGGGGGGCCTAGCTCCTACGAGCAGTACTTC	CASMSTSGGPSSYEQYF
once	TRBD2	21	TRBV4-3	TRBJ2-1	TGCGCCAGCAGCCAAGGCGTCTCGACTAGCGGGGGGGCCTCCACGTACAATGAGCAGTTCTTC	CASSQGVSTSGGASTYNEQFF
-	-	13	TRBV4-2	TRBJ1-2	TGTGCCAGCAGCCAGGCCGGGAACTATGGCTACACCTTC	CASSQAGNYGYTF
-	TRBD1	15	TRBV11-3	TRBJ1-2	TGTGCCAGCAGTCCCGGGACAGGGGGCAACTATGGCTACACCTTC	CASSPGTGGNYGYTF
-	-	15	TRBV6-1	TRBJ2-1	TGTGCCAGCAGTGAAGCGGGGCTTCGGTACAATGAGCAGTTCTTC	CASSEAGLRYNEQFF
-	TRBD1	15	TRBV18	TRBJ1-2	TGTGCCAGCTCACCAGCCCCAACAGGGGCGGTTGGCTACACCTTC	CASSPAPTGAVGYTF
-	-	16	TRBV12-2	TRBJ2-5	TGTGCAAGTCGTCACGGTATACTACAGGGAGAGGAGACCCAGTACTTC	CASRHGILQGEETQYF
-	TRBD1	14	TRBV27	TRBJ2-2	TGTGCCAGCAGACCCGGGACAGCGGTCGGGGAGCTGTTTTTT	CASRPGTAVGELFF
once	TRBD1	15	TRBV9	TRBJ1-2	TGTGCCAGCAGCTCACGGACAGGGGGAGGTTATGGCTACACCTTC	CASSSRTGGGYGYTF
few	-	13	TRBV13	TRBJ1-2	TGTGCCAGCAGCTTAGCAGGAAACTATGGCTACACCTTC	CASSLAGNYGYTF
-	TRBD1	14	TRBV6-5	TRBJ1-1	TGTGCCAGCAGCCAACAGGGGCCGAACACTGAAGCTTTCTTT	CASSQQGPNTEAFF
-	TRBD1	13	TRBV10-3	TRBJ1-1	TGTGCCATCAAAGACAGGGCGAACACTGAAGCTTTCTTT	CAIKDRANTEAFF
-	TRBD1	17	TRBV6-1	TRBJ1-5	TGTGCCAGCAGTGGAAGGACAGGGGCACCGTCCAATCAGCCCCAGCATTTT	CASSGRTGAPSNQPQHF
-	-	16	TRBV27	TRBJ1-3	TGTGCCAGCACCGAGCGGCAGGACCACTCTGGAAACACCATATATTTT	CASTERQDHSGNTIYF
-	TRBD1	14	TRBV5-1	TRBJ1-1	TGCGCCAGCAGGGGACAGGGGAGTCTCACTGAAGCTTTCTTT	CASRGQGSLTEAFF
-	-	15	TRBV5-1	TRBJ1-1	TGCGCCAGCAGCTTGTCATCAGGGATGAACACTGAAGCTTTCTTT	CASSLSSGMNTEAFF
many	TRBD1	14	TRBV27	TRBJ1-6	TGTGCCAGCAGTTTCAGGGGGGTCGGTTCACCCCTCCACTTT	CASSFRGVGSPLHF
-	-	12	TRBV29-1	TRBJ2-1	TGCAGCGCCCACACTAAGCCGAAGGAGCAGTTCTTC	CSAHTKPKEQFF
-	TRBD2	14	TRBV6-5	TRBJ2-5	TGTGCCAGCGGGGGGGGAGGGGCTCTTAAGACCCAGTACTTC	CASGGGGALKTQYF
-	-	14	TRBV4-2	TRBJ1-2	TGTGCCAGCAGCCAAGGGGCCGGCTTCTATGGCTACACCTTC	CASSQGAGFYGYTF
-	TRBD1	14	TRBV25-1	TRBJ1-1	TGTGCCAGCAGTGTCCGGGACAGGGGGCGGAAAACTTTCTTT	CASSVRDRGRKTFF